This T cell receptor beta chain is from a study of radiation and T cells in renal cell carcinoma. Described time point: baseline pretreatment blood. Treatment indicated: 15 Gy SBRT to primary tumor, nephrectomy 4 weeks later. Trimming cost V 4 bases and J 5 bases; bases outside gene matches: 8. Germline V gives CDR1 SGHRS, CDR2 YFSETQ. The CDR3 extends over 15 amino acids. Profiling relied on immunoSEQ multiplex PCR, and the TCRdb table lists in-frame clones only, not all of them. The sample has 100,000 or so clones, less than 90% seen once. The specimen was blood, collected from a patient whose treatment included radiotherapy and nephrectomy. This chain joins TRBV5-1 and TRBJ2-5, with TRBD1 matching over 10 bases. The TCR comes from a man over 45 with renal cell carcinoma. CDR3: CASSAPGTGVETQYF. CDR3 DNA sequence: TGCGCCAGCAGCGCACCCGGGACAGGGGTCGAGACCCAGTACTTC.